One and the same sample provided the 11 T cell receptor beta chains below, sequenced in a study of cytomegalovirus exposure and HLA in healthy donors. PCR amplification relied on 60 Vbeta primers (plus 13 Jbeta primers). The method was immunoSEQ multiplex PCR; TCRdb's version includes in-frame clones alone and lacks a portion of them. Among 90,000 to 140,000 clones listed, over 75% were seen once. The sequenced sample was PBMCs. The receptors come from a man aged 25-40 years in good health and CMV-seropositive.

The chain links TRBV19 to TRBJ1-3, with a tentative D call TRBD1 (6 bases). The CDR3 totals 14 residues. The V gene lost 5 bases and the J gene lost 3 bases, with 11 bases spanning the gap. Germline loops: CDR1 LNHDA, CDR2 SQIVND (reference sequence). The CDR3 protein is CASSLQGFGNTIYF. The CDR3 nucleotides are TGTGCCAGTAGTTTACAGGGTTTTGGAAACACCATATATTTT. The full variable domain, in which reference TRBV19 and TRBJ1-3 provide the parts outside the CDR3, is DGGITQSPKYLFRKEGQNVTLSCEQNLNHDAMYWYRQDPGQGLRLIYYSQIVNDFQKGDIAEGYSVSREKKESFPLTVTSAQKNPTAFYLCASSLQGFGNTIYFGEGSWLTVV.

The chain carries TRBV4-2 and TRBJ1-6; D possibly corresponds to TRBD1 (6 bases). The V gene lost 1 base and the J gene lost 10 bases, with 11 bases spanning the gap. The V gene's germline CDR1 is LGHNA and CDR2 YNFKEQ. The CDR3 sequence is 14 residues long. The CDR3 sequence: CASSQVRGGSPLHF. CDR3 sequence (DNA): TGTGCCAGCAGCCAAGTGAGGGGGGGCTCACCCCTCCACTTT.

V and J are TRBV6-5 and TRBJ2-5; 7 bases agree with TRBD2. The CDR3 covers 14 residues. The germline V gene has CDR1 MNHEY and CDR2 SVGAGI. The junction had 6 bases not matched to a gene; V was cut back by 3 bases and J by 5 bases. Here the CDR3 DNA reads TGTGCCAGCAGTTATCTGCGGGGGTCGGAGACCCAGTACTTC. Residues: CASSYLRGSETQYF.

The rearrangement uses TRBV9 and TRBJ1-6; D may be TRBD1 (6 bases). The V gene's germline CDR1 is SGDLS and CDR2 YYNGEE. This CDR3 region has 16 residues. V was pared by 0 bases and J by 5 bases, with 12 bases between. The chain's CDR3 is CASSVATGTHNSPLHF. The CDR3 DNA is TGTGCCAGCAGCGTAGCAACAGGGACGCATAATTCACCCCTCCACTTT. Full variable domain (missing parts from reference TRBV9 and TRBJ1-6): DSGVTQTPKHLITATGQRVTLRCSPRSGDLSVYWYQQSLDQGLQFLIQYYNGEERAKGNILERFSAQQFPDLHSELNLSSLELGDSALYFCASSVATGTHNSPLHFGNGTRLTVT.

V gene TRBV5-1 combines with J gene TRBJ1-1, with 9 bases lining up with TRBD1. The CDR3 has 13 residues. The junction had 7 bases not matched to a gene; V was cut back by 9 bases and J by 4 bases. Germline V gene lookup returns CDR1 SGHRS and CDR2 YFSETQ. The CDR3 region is CATSTGGLTEAFF. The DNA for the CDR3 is TGCGCCACTTCGACAGGGGGTCTCACTGAAGCTTTCTTT.

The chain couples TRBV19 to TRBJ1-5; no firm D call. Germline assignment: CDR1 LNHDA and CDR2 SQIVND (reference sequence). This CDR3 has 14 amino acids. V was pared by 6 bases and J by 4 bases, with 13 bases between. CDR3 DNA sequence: TGTGCCAGTAGGACGACACCCGATAATCAGCCCCAGCATTTT. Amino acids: CASRTTPDNQPQHF.

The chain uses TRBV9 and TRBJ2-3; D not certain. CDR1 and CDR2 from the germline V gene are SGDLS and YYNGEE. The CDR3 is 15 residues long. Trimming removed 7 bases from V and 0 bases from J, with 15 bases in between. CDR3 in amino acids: CASGPMAGSTDTQYF. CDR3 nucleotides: TGTGCCAGCGGTCCAATGGCAGGCAGCACAGATACGCAGTATTTT.

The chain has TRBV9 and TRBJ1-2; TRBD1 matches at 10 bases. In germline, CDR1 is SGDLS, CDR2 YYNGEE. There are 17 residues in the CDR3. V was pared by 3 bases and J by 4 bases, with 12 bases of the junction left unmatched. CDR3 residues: CASSALNRDRGGYGYTF. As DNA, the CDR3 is TGTGCCAGCAGCGCTCTCAACCGGGACAGGGGAGGCTATGGCTACACCTTC.

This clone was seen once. The CDR3 protein is CASSIGGVGTSYGYTF. The CDR3 DNA reads as TGTGCCAGTAGTATTGGAGGGGTTGGAACCTCCTATGGCTACACCTTC. The chain recombines TRBV19 with TRBJ1-2, with D perhaps TRBD1 (5 bases). Germline loops: CDR1 LNHDA, CDR2 SQIVND (reference sequence). CDR3 length: 16 amino acids. Trimming stripped 3 bases from V and 4 bases from J, with 18 bases between. Full variable domain (missing parts from reference TRBV19 and TRBJ1-2): DGGITQSPKYLFRKEGQNVTLSCEQNLNHDAMYWYRQDPGQGLRLIYYSQIVNDFQKGDIAEGYSVSREKKESFPLTVTSAQKNPTAFYLCASSIGGVGTSYGYTFGSGTRLTVV.

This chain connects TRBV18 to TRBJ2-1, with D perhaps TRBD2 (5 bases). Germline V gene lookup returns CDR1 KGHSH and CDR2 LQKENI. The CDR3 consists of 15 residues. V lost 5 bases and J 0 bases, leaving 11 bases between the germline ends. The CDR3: CASSLGSGSYNEQFF. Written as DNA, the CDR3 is TGTGCCAGCTCATTGGGGAGTGGCTCCTACAATGAGCAGTTCTTC. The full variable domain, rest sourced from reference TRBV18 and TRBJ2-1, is NAGVMQNPRHLVRRRGQEARLRCSPMKGHSHVYWYRQLPEEGLKFMVYLQKENIIDESGMPKERFSAEFPKEGPSILRIQQVVRGDSAAYFCASSLGSGSYNEQFFGPGTRLTVL.

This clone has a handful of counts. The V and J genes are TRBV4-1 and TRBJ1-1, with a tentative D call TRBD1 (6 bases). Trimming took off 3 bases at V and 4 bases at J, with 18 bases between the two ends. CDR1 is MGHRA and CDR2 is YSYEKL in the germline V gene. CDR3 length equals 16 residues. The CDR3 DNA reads TGCGCCAGCAGCCAGCCCAGGGGTCGGCGCCCCACTGAAGCTTTCTTT. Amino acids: CASSQPRGRRPTEAFF.